Described below is a single TCR beta chain sequence and its context. Its antigen is not known. The source of the sample is a study of graft-versus-host responses after intestinal transplantation. The CDR3 is 14 amino acids. The germline gives CDR1 KGHSH, CDR2 LQKENI. V gave up 3 bases and J gave up 5 bases, with 14 bases separating them. TCRdb's table, derived via immunoSEQ multiplex PCR, lists solely in-frame clones and lacks some. This table holds tens of thousands of clones, more than 80% found once. The source is a human donor who was the organ donor for an intestinal transplant. Source: unstimulated CD4+ T cells sorted from spleen or lymph node cells, taken before transplant. This chain links TRBV18 with TRBJ2-7, with D perhaps TRBD1 (5 bases). The CDR3 DNA reads TGTGCCAGCTCACCCGGGCAGGGTAAGGACGAGCAGTACTTC. It specifies CASSPGQGKDEQYF.